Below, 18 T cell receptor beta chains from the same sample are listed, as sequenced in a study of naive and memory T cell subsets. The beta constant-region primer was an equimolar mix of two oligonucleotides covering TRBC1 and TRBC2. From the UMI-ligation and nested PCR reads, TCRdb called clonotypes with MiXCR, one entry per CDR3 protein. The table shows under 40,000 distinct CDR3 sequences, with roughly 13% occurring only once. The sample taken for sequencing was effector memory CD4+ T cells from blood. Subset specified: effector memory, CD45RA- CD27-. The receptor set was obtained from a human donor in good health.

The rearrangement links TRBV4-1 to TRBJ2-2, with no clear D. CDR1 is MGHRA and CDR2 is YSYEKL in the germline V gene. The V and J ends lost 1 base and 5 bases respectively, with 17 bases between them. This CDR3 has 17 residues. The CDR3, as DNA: TGCGCCAGCAGCCAAGTACTCTTAGGGTCGGGTACCGGGGAGCTGTTTTTT. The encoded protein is CASSQVLLGSGTGELFF.

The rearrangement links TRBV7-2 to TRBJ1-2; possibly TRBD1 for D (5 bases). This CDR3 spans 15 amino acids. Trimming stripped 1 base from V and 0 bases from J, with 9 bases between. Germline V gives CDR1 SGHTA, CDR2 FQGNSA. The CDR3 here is CASSLGQLTNYGYTF. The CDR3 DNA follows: TGTGCCAGCAGCTTAGGACAGCTCACTAACTATGGCTACACCTTC. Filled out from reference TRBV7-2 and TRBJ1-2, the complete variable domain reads GAGVSQSPSNKVTEKGKDVELRCDPISGHTALYWYRQSLGQGLEFLIYFQGNSAPDKSGLPSDRFSAERTGGSVSTLTIQRTQQEDSAVYLCASSLGQLTNYGYTFGSGTRLTVV.

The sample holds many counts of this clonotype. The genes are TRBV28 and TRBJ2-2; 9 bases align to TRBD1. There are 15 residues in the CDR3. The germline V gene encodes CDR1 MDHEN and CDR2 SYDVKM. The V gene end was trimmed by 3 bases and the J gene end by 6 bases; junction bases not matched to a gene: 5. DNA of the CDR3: TGTGCCAGCAGTTTTCGGACAGGGGTTCCCGGGGAGCTGTTTTTT. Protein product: CASSFRTGVPGELFF.

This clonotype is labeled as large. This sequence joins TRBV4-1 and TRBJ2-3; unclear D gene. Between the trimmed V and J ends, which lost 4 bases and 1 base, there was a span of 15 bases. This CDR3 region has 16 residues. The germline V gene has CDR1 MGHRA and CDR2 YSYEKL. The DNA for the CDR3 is TGCGCCAGCAGCCCCCTCTACGCGAAAGGCACAGATACGCAGTATTTT. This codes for CASSPLYAKGTDTQYF.

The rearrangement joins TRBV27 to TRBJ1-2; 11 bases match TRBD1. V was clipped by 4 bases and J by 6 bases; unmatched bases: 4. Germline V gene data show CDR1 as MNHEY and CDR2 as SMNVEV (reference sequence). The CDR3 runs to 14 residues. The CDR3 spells CASSSWTGGNGYTF. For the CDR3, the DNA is TGTGCCAGCAGTTCTTGGACAGGGGGCAATGGCTACACCTTC.

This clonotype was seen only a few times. The CDR3 loop reads CASSAQDTQYF. The CDR3 bases are TGCGCCAGCAGCGCCCAAGATACGCAGTATTTT. This chain links TRBV5-1 with TRBJ2-3; D is undetermined. Between the trimmed V and J ends, which lost 4 bases and 5 bases, there was a span of 5 bases. Germline V gives CDR1 SGHRS, CDR2 YFSETQ. The CDR3 is 11 amino acids.

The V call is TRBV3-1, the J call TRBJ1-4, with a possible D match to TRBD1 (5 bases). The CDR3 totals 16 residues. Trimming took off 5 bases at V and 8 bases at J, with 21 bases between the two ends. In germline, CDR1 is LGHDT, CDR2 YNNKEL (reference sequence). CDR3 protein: CASSSYPLGGAEKLFF. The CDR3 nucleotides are TGTGCCAGCAGCTCCTACCCTCTTGGAGGGGCCGAAAAACTGTTTTTT.

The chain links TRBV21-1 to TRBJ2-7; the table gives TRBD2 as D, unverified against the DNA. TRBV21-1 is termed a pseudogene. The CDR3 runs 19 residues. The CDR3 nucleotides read TGTGCCAGCAGCGGGGGAGGGCTAGCGGGCCCAATGCACCCCTACGAGCAGTACTTC. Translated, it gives CASSGGGLAGPMHPYEQYF.

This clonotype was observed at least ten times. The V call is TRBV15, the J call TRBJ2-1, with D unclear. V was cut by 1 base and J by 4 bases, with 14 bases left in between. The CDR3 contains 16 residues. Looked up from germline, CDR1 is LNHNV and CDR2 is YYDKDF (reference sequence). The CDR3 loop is CATSRVGSRAYNEQFF. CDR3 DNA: TGTGCCACCAGCAGAGTGGGCAGTCGGGCATACAATGAGCAGTTCTTC.

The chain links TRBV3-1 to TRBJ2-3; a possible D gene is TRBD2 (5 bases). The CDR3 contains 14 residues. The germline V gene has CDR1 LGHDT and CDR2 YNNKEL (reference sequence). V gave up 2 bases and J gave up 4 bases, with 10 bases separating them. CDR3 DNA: TGTGCCAGCAGCCAATGTGGGAGCTCAGATACGCAGTATTTT. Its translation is CASSQCGSSDTQYF.

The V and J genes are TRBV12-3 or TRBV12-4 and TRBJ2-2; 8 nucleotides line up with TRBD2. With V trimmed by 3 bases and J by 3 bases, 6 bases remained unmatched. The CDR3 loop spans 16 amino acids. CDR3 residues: CASSFLGGRYTGELFF. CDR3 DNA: TGTGCCAGCAGTTTCCTCGGCGGGAGGTACACCGGGGAGCTGTTTTTT.

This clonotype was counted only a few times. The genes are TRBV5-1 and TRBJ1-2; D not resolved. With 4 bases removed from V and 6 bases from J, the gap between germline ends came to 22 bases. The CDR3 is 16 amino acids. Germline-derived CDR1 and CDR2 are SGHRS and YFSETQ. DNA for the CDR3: TGCGCCAGCAGCGTTGCCTCAACACGGGAGGCGAATGGCTACACCTTC. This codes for CASSVASTREANGYTF.

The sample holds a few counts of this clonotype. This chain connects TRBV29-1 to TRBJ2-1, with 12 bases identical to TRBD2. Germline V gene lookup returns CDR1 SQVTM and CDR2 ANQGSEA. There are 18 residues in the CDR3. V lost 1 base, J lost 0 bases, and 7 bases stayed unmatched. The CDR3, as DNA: TGCAGCGTTGAAGGGACTAGCGGGATGTGTAGCTCCTACAATGAGCAGTTCTTC. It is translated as CSVEGTSGMCSSYNEQFF.

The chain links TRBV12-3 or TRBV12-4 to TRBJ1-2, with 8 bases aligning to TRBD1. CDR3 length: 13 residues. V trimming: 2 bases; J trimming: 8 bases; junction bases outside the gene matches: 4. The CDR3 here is CASSLTGGNGYTF. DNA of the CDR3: TGTGCCAGCAGTTTAACAGGGGGTAACGGCTACACCTTC.

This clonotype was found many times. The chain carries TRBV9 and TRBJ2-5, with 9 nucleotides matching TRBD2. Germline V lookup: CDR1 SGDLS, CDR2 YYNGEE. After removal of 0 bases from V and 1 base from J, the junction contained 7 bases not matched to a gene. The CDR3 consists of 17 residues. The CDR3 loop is CASSVGTLAGPQETQYF. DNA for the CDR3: TGTGCCAGCAGCGTAGGAACGCTAGCGGGACCCCAAGAGACCCAGTACTTC.

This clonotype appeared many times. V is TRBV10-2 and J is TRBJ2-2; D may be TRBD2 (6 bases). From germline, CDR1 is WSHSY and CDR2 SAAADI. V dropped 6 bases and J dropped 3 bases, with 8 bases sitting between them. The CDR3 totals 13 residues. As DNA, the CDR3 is TGCGCCAGCAGGATAGCGGACACCGGGGAGCTGTTTTTT. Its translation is CASRIADTGELFF.

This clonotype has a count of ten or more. CDR3 sequence: CASSEFAVAGVNEQFF. CDR3 DNA sequence: TGCGCCAGCAGTGAGTTCGCGGTAGCGGGAGTCAATGAGCAGTTCTTC. The chain has TRBV10-2 and TRBJ2-1; 9 nucleotides match TRBD2. CDR3 length equals 16 residues. Germline-derived CDR1 and CDR2 are WSHSY and SAAADI. J was trimmed by 6 bases and V by 1 base; bases with no gene match: 7.

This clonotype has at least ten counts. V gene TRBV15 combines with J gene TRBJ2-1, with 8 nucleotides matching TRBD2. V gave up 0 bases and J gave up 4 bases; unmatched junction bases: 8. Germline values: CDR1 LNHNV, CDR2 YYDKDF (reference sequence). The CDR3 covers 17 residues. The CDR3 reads CATSRDSGGLVYNEQFF. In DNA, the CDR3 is TGTGCCACCAGCAGAGATTCGGGGGGGCTAGTTTACAATGAGCAGTTCTTC.